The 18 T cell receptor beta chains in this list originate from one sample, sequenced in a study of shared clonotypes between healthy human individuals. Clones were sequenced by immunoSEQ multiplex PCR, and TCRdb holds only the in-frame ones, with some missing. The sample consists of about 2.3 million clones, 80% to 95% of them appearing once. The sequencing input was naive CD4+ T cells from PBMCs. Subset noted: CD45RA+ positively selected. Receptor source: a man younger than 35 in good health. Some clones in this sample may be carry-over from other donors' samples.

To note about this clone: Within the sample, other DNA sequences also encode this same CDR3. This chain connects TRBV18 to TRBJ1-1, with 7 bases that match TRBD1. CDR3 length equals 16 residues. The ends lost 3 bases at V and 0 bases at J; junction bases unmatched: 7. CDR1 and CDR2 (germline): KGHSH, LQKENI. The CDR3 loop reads CASSPLSGQMNTEAFF. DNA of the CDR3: TGTGCCAGCTCACCTTTATCGGGACAGATGAACACTGAAGCTTTCTTT.

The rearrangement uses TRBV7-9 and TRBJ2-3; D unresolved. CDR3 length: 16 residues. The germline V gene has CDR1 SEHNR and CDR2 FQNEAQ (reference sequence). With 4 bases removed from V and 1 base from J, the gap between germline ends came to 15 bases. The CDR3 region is CASSSTKGRRTDTQYF. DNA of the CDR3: TGTGCCAGCAGCTCGACCAAAGGACGCCGCACAGATACGCAGTATTTT.

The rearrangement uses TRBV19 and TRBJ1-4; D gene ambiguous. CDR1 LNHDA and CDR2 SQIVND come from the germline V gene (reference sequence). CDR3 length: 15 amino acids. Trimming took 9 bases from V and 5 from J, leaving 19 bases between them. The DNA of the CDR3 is TGTGCCAGCTCTTTTGACGGCGGAAGAAATGAAAAACTGTTTTTT. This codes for CASSFDGGRNEKLFF.

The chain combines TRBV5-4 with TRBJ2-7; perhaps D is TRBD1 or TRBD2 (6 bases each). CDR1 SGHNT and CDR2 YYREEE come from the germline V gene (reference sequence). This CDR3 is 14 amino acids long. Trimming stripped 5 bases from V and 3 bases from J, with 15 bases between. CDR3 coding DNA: TGTGCCAGCAGTCCTGACGGGGGCCTCTACGAGCAGTACTTC. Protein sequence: CASSPDGGLYEQYF.

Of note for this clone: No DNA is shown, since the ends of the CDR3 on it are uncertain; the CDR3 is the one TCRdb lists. CDR3: CASRWVGQGAVKLNTEAFF. This chain uses TRBV21-1 with TRBJ1-1; the table names TRBD1, a call not compared with the DNA. TRBV21-1 is termed a pseudogene. A total of 19 residues make up the CDR3, ends included.

The CDR3, as DNA: TGTGCCAGCAGTAAAACAGCCGCTAACTATGGCTACACCTTC. Protein sequence: CASSKTAANYGYTF. This rearrangement joins TRBV6-5 to TRBJ1-2; D uncertain. V dropped 5 bases and J dropped 0 bases, with 10 bases sitting between them. The germline CDR1 and CDR2 sequences are MNHEY and SVGAGI. The CDR3 extends over 14 amino acids.

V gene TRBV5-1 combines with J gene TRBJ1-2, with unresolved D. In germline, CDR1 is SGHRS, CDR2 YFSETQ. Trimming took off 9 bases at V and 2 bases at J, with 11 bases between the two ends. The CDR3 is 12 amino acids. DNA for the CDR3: TGCGCCACCCGAGGAGTAAACTATGGCTACACCTTC. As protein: CATRGVNYGYTF.

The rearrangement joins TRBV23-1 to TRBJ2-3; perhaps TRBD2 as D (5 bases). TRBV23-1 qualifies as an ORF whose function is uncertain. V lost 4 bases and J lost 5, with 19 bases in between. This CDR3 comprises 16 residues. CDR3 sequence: CASSRTITGLRDTQYF. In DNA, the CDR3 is TGCGCCAGCAGTCGAACTATAACGGGGTTGAGAGATACGCAGTATTTT.

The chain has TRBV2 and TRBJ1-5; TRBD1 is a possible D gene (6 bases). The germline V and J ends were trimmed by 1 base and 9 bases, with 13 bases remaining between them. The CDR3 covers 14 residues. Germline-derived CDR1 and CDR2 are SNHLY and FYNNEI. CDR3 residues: CASSEGRGGGPQHF. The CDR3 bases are TGTGCCAGCAGTGAAGGACGGGGAGGGGGGCCCCAGCATTTT.

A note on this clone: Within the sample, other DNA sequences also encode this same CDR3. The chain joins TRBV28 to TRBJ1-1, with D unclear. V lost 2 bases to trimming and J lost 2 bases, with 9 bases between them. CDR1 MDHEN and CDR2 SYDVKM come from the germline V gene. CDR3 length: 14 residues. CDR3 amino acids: CASSLIGLNTEAFF. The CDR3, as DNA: TGTGCCAGCAGTTTAATTGGGCTTAACACTGAAGCTTTCTTT.

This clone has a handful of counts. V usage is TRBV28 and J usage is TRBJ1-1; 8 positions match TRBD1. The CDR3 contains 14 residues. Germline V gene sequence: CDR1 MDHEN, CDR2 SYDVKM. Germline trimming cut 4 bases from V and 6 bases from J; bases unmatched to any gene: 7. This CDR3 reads CASSSGTGYAEAFF. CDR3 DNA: TGTGCCAGCAGTTCCGGGACAGGATATGCTGAAGCTTTCTTT.

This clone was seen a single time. CDR3 loop: CASSEYPGQQPQHF. The CDR3 DNA reads TGTGCCAGCAGTGAATATCCAGGGCAGCAGCCCCAGCATTTT. The chain employs TRBV6-1 and TRBJ1-5; D is possibly TRBD1 (5 bases). V was trimmed by 2 bases and J by 7 bases, leaving 12 bases between them. The CDR3 extends over 14 amino acids. The germline V gene has CDR1 MNHNS and CDR2 SASEGT.

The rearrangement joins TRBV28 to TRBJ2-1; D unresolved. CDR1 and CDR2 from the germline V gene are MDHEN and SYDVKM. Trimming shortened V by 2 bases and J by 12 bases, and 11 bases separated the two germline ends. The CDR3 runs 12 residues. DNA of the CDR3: TGTGCCAGCAGTTTAGTTGGCCAATCGCAGTTCTTC. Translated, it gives CASSLVGQSQFF.

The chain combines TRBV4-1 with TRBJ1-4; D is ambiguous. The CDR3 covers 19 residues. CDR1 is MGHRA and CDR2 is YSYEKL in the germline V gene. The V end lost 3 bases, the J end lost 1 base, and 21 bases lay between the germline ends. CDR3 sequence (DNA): TGCGCCAGCAGCCAGGAAACGACTTTACTCCGGGAAACTAATGAAAAACTGTTTTTT. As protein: CASSQETTLLRETNEKLFF.

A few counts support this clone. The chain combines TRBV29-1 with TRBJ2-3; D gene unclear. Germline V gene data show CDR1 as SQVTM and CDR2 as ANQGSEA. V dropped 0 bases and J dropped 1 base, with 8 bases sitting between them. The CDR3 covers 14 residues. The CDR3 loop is CSVEDPYRTDTQYF. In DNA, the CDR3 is TGCAGCGTTGAAGATCCGTATCGCACAGATACGCAGTATTTT.

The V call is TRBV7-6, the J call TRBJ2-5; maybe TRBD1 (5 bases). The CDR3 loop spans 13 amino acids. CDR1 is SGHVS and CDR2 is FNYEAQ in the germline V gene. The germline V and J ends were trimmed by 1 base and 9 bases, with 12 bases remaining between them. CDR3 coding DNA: TGTGCCAGCAGCTTAGACAGGTCCGCATCCCAGTACTTC. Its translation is CASSLDRSASQYF.

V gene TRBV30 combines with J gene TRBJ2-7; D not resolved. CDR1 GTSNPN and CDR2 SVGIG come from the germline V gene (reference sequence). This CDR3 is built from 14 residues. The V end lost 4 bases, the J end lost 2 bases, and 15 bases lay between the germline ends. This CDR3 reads CAWMGGFPPYEQYF. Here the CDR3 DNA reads TGTGCCTGGATGGGCGGTTTTCCCCCCTACGAGCAGTACTTC.

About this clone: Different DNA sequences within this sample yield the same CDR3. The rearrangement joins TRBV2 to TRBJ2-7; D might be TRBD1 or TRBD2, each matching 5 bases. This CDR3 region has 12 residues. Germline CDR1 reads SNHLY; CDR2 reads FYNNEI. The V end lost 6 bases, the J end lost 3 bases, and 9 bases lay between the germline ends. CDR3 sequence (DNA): TGTGCCAGCAGACTAGACAGCTACGAGCAGTACTTC. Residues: CASRLDSYEQYF.